This TCR beta chain emerged from a study of blood T cell repertoires in COVID-19 (dated by TCRdb to 2018 to 2020). Some background on the complete study: Collaborator samples came from the United States, Italy and Spain and covered acute and convalescent phases of COVID-19. The prospective study material was composed of cDNA or gDNA derived from T cells, B-cell-depleted T cells, or PBMCs. Deeply sampled blood TCRbeta repertoires from subjects exposed to, actively infected with, or recovered from COVID-19 were included in the dataset. The repertoires were made available in a free public database intended to serve as a resource for research on the immune response to SARS-CoV-2. The samples were drawn from the first 160 participants of the ongoing ImmuneRACE study and from 1,254 subjects provided by 6 global collaborators. The sample metadata nearly always contained a de-identified subject ID, COVID-19 status, age in years and sex. HLA class I and class II types, where available, came from metadata supplied by the sample provider rather than from assay-based typing. Points the paper makes about the study in general: The amount of clinical and demographic metadata varied by source and participant and was provided uncurated.

Remarks on this clone: Its antigen target is currently unknown. No base qualities exist here, and no much larger clone lies one base off it.

Enrolling through a virtual design, the prospective study's participants ranged in age from roughly 18 to 89 years and lived across roughly 24 United States geographic areas. Cohort assignment in the prospective study relied on participant-reported clinical history from a screening survey and a study questionnaire. Recovered participants in ImmuneRACE Cohort 3 were defined by two consecutive negative NP/OP PCR tests, clearance by a healthcare professional, or resolution of symptoms. In the prospective study, whole blood, serum and a nasopharyngeal or oropharyngeal swab were collected from each participant by mobile phlebotomists. Participants in the prospective study had the option to provide additional blood draws and questionnaires over an approximately two-month period. Prospective study blood samples were shipped either frozen or at room temperature before DNA extraction. The immunoSEQ Assay, a bias-controlled multiplex PCR, was used to amplify TCRbeta CDR3 regions from genomic DNA. As for the original processing: The number of nucleated cells in each sample was estimated from the amplification of reference gene primers within the assay. To quantify the absolute abundance of each unique TCRbeta CDR3 rearrangement, sequence reads were collapsed and filtered. For each sample, productive Simpson clonality was calculated by taking the square root of Simpson's diversity index across productive rearrangements. What TCRdb holds here is the immuneACCESS table cut down to in-frame rearrangements. Part of the clones is not present; checked against another copy, under half of the missing clones reflect an unresolved V gene, and the others are unexplained. V and J calls and clone size are copied from that table; D and trimming were computed from the DNA. The sample data list 140,000 to 150,000 clones, and around 80% of these were observed just once. The ten largest account for around 5.5% of the sample.

The TCR was taken from a woman aged 50 to 60 who had recovered from COVID-19. Sequenced sample: PBMCs or T cells enriched from blood (not recorded which).

The CDR3 loop reads CASSMTVYFERGYTF. The DNA sequence reads TGTGCCAGCAGTATGACAGTATACTTCGAGAGGGGCTACACCTTC. The rearranged segments are TRBV28 and TRBJ1-2, with TRBD1 tentatively as D gene (5 bases match). The germline V gene gives CDR1 as MDHEN and CDR2 as SYDVKM. The germline ends are 21 bases apart after V is trimmed by 5 bases and J by 8 bases. From its cysteine to its phenylalanine, the CDR3 spans 15 amino acids. The retained sequence is limited to the CDR3, 45 bases, with the frame set at the first base.